The present T cell receptor (beta chain) was sequenced within a study of CD8 T cells in Susac syndrome. Findings of the study overall: TCR sequencing and HLA analysis covered a relatively small number of individuals.

Worth noting for this clonotype: Its target is not known. The germline gene is not matched at one end of the junction; a read error may be the cause.

Reverse transcription of roughly 0.45 to 1 ug RNA was performed with random hexamers. TCRdb re-derived calls from the immunoSEQ multiplex PCR reads in MiXCR, one entry per CDR3 protein. Seen here are over 95,000 distinct CDR3 sequences, approximately 90% observed once, and the top ten hold over 0.1%. The authors negatively isolated CD8+ and CD4+ T cells and FACS-enriched TEMRA cells. The CDR3 consists of 17 residues. The sequence was obtained from a human donor in good health. The gene calls are TRBV23-1 and TRBJ2-7, with TRBD2 matching 16 bases. Being an ORF, TRBV23-1 has a function that is uncertain. The source material was CD8+ T cells from PBMCs. CDR3 bases: TGCGCCAGCAATTCAGGAGCCGGGACTAGCGGGAGGGCCGAGAAGTACTTC. Its protein is CASNSGAGTSGRAEKYF.